This is a list of T cell receptor beta chains from one sample in a study of Ad26.COV2.S vaccination and SARS-CoV-2 variants. The assay was immunoSEQ multiplex PCR, and TCRdb's table has in-frame clones only and misses some. The top ten clones hold 2.9% of a sample with 250,000 or so clones, 87% of them seen once. The input for sequencing was peripheral blood, taken in a trial of Ad26.COV2.S vaccine versus placebo. Source of these receptors: a person between 18 and 59 years old who received the Ad26.COV2.S COVID-19 vaccine or a placebo. Both conserved end residues are part of each CDR3. D genes are given only for firm matches. Size tells how often a clone was seen (once, few, many) or the class of an expanded clone, and some rows leave it out.

v_gene: TRBV7-2; d_gene: TRBD2; abundance: NA; j_gene: TRBJ2-3; CDR3nt: TGTGCCAGCAGCTTCCTAGCGGGGTCTGGCACAGATACGCAGTATTTT; CDR3aa: CASSFLAGSGTDTQYF
v_gene: TRBV30; d_gene: NA; abundance: NA; j_gene: TRBJ2-1; CDR3nt: TGTGCCTGGAGGGACTTTCGAGCAGGGGAGCAGTTCTTC; CDR3aa: CAWRDFRAGEQFF
v_gene: TRBV5-5; d_gene: NA; abundance: once; j_gene: TRBJ1-2; CDR3nt: TGTGCCAGCAGCCCGGACCGCCACCCCTGGGGCTACACCTTC; CDR3aa: CASSPDRHPWGYTF
v_gene: TRBV5-1; d_gene: NA; abundance: NA; j_gene: TRBJ2-1; CDR3nt: TGCGCCAGCAGCTTGGGTGGGAGCAGCAATGAGCAGTTCTTC; CDR3aa: CASSLGGSSNEQFF
v_gene: TRBV6-6; d_gene: NA; abundance: NA; j_gene: TRBJ1-2; CDR3nt: TGTGCCAGCAGTCGACAGCTTGGCTATGGCTACACCTTC; CDR3aa: CASSRQLGYGYTF
v_gene: TRBV19; d_gene: NA; abundance: NA; j_gene: TRBJ1-4; CDR3nt: TGTGCCAGTAGTATAGGCGGCCGCCCTAATGAAAAACTGTTTTTT; CDR3aa: CASSIGGRPNEKLFF
v_gene: TRBV15; d_gene: NA; abundance: NA; j_gene: TRBJ2-7; CDR3nt: TGTGCCACCAGCAGAACTAGTAACTCCTACGAGCAGTACTTC; CDR3aa: CATSRTSNSYEQYF
v_gene: TRBV5-6; d_gene: NA; abundance: NA; j_gene: TRBJ2-3; CDR3nt: TGTGCCAGCAGCTTGGGAGCAACAGGGTTGGAGCAGTATTTT; CDR3aa: CASSLGATGLEQYF
v_gene: TRBV18; d_gene: NA; abundance: NA; j_gene: TRBJ2-3; CDR3nt: TGTGCCAGCTCACGGAGCACAGATACGCAGTATTTT; CDR3aa: CASSRSTDTQYF
v_gene: TRBV19; d_gene: TRBD1; abundance: once; j_gene: TRBJ1-2; CDR3nt: TGTGCCAGTAGTATTGGCCCACGACAGGGCATGGATGGCTACACCTTC; CDR3aa: CASSIGPRQGMDGYTF
v_gene: TRBV4-1; d_gene: TRBD2; abundance: NA; j_gene: TRBJ2-3; CDR3nt: TGCGCCAGCAGCCATGGCACAAGACGACTAGCGGGGGTAGATACGCAGTATTTT; CDR3aa: CASSHGTRRLAGVDTQYF
v_gene: TRBV4-3; d_gene: NA; abundance: NA; j_gene: TRBJ1-1; CDR3nt: TGCGCCAGCAGCCCTCTCAGGGAGATGAACACTGAAGCTTTCTTT; CDR3aa: CASSPLREMNTEAFF
v_gene: TRBV5-4; d_gene: NA; abundance: once; j_gene: TRBJ2-4; CDR3nt: TGTGCCAGCAGCTTGATGGGCGGTGGGGGCAAAAACATTCAGTACTTC; CDR3aa: CASSLMGGGGKNIQYF
v_gene: TRBV4-3; d_gene: NA; abundance: NA; j_gene: TRBJ1-2; CDR3nt: TGCGCCAGCAGCCAGGAGGGACTACCCGATGGCTACACCTTC; CDR3aa: CASSQEGLPDGYTF
v_gene: TRBV4-1; d_gene: TRBD2; abundance: NA; j_gene: TRBJ2-1; CDR3nt: TGCGCCAGCAGCCAAATCTTGCGGGGGGGCCGGTACAATGAGCAGTTCTTC; CDR3aa: CASSQILRGGRYNEQFF
v_gene: TRBV5-4; d_gene: TRBD2; abundance: NA; j_gene: TRBJ2-5; CDR3nt: TGTGCCAGCAGCTTGGCCGGCCTAGCGGGGGGAGAAGAGACCCAGTACTTC; CDR3aa: CASSLAGLAGGEETQYF
v_gene: TRBV2; d_gene: NA; abundance: NA; j_gene: TRBJ2-2; CDR3nt: TGTGCCAGCAGTGAACGGTGGGAGAACACCGGGGAGCTGTTTTTT; CDR3aa: CASSERWENTGELFF
v_gene: TRBV5-1; d_gene: NA; abundance: NA; j_gene: TRBJ2-5; CDR3nt: TGCGCCAGCAGCCCGCCCGACCCCTACCAAGAGACCCAGTACTTC; CDR3aa: CASSPPDPYQETQYF
v_gene: TRBV7-3; d_gene: NA; abundance: few; j_gene: TRBJ1-2; CDR3nt: TGTGCCAGCACCCCGAGGGGCCGGGACGGAGCTAACTATGGCTACACCTTC; CDR3aa: CASTPRGRDGANYGYTF
v_gene: TRBV11-2; d_gene: TRBD2; abundance: NA; j_gene: TRBJ2-2; CDR3nt: TGTGCCAGCAGCGTAGCGGGGGAGAACACCGGGGAGCTGTTTTTT; CDR3aa: CASSVAGENTGELFF
v_gene: TRBV12-3/TRBV12-4; d_gene: NA; abundance: NA; j_gene: TRBJ1-2; CDR3nt: TGTGCCAGCAGTTTGCAATATGGCTACACCTTC; CDR3aa: CASSLQYGYTF
v_gene: TRBV27; d_gene: TRBD1; abundance: NA; j_gene: TRBJ1-5; CDR3nt: TGTGCCAGCAGTTCCACGGGACAGGGACATCAGCCCCAGCATTTT; CDR3aa: CASSSTGQGHQPQHF
v_gene: TRBV3-1/TRBV3-2; d_gene: TRBD1; abundance: NA; j_gene: TRBJ1-6; CDR3nt: TGTGCCAGCAGCCAATTGACAGGGAGGTCGGAATATTCACCCCTCCACTTT; CDR3aa: CASSQLTGRSEYSPLHF
v_gene: TRBV29-1; d_gene: NA; abundance: NA; j_gene: TRBJ1-2; CDR3nt: TGCAGCGTTGAAACAGGCAACTATGGCTACACCTTC; CDR3aa: CSVETGNYGYTF
v_gene: TRBV28; d_gene: TRBD1; abundance: NA; j_gene: TRBJ2-3; CDR3nt: TGTGCCAGCACCACTGGGACAGCCGGACTGTCGCAGTATTTT; CDR3aa: CASTTGTAGLSQYF
v_gene: TRBV13; d_gene: TRBD2; abundance: NA; j_gene: TRBJ2-3; CDR3nt: TGTGCCAGCAGCTTAGCCGGACTAGCGGGAGTAGGGGATACGCAGTATTTT; CDR3aa: CASSLAGLAGVGDTQYF
v_gene: TRBV3-1/TRBV3-2; d_gene: TRBD2; abundance: once; j_gene: TRBJ2-1; CDR3nt: TGTGCCAGCAGCCGGCGGGAGGGCAATGAGCAGTTCTTC; CDR3aa: CASSRREGNEQFF
v_gene: TRBV27; d_gene: TRBD1; abundance: NA; j_gene: TRBJ1-4; CDR3nt: TGTGCCAGCAGTCAGATACAGGGGCTGGCCGGAAAACTGTTTTTT; CDR3aa: CASSQIQGLAGKLFF
v_gene: TRBV6-5; d_gene: NA; abundance: NA; j_gene: TRBJ2-3; CDR3nt: TGTGCCAGCAGCCTTCGGCAGGGCCCAGATACGCAGTATTTT; CDR3aa: CASSLRQGPDTQYF
v_gene: TRBV12-3/TRBV12-4; d_gene: NA; abundance: NA; j_gene: TRBJ1-6; CDR3nt: TGTGCCAGCAGCCCAAGCCCCTCACCCCTCCACTTT; CDR3aa: CASSPSPSPLHF
v_gene: TRBV19; d_gene: NA; abundance: NA; j_gene: TRBJ2-2; CDR3nt: TGTGCCAGTAGTATCCGGGAGGGGGCGGGGACCGGGGAGCTGTTTTTT; CDR3aa: CASSIREGAGTGELFF
v_gene: TRBV5-1; d_gene: TRBD1; abundance: NA; j_gene: TRBJ2-7; CDR3nt: TGCGCCAGCAGCTTGGTCGTGACAGGGGGCCACGAGCAGTACTTC; CDR3aa: CASSLVVTGGHEQYF
v_gene: TRBV7-9; d_gene: NA; abundance: NA; j_gene: TRBJ1-1; CDR3nt: TGTGCCAGCAAACGGGGGGACACTGAAGCTTTCTTT; CDR3aa: CASKRGDTEAFF